Presented here are 17 T cell receptor beta chains from one specimen sequenced in a study of beta chain features in type 1 diabetes. General study points: All four CD4+ subsets of Type 1 diabetes patients contained TCRB CDR3s that were moderately but significantly shorter.

The whole isolated RNA underwent reverse transcription, so sequencing captured expressed TCRB transcripts. This table comes from immunoSEQ multiplex PCR, and its TCRdb copy is limited to in-frame clones, with some not included. The table includes around 690,000 clones, roughly an eighth detected once. Their specific antigens are unknown. The sample comprised naive CD4+ T cells from blood. Every receptor here comes from a man in his thirties or forties with type 1 diabetes.

The rearrangement links TRBV6-5 to TRBJ2-1, with D tentatively TRBD1 (6 bases). The ends were cut back, 6 bases at V and 6 bases at J, with 18 bases in the middle. This CDR3 comprises 15 residues. Germline CDR1 reads MNHEY; CDR2 reads SVGAGI. DNA of the CDR3: TGTGCCAGCAGCCGGCGCGGCGGACAGTCCAATGAGCAGTTCTTC. Translating it yields CASSRRGGQSNEQFF.

This clone was observed a handful of times. The V and J genes are TRBV7-9 and TRBJ2-7; D remains unclear. CDR1 is SEHNR and CDR2 is FQNEAQ in the germline V gene (reference sequence). Trimming stripped 7 bases from V and 9 bases from J, with 13 bases between. The CDR3 contains 11 residues. Written as DNA, the CDR3 is TGTGCCAGCACCTCTCAGGATGGGCAGTACTTC. Its translation: CASTSQDGQYF.

This clone has a handful of counts. This sequence joins TRBV7-2 and TRBJ2-6, with D uncertain. The CDR3 length is 18 residues. Germline V lookup: CDR1 SGHTA, CDR2 FQGNSA. Deletions cut 7 bases from V and 2 bases from J, with 21 bases between. The DNA for the CDR3 is TGTGCCAGCATCCTAGGCCCAACGCGTGCAGCTGGGGCCAACGTCCTGACTTTC. Translating gives CASILGPTRAAGANVLTF.

This clone was seen a handful of times. The rearrangement links TRBV25-1 to TRBJ2-7; D not certain. CDR3 length: 11 residues. Germline V CDR1 and CDR2: MGHDK, SYGVNS. Deletions cut 4 bases from V and 3 bases from J, with 4 bases between. CDR3 coding DNA: TGTGCCAGCAGTGGGGACTACGAGCAGTACTTC. Translating it yields CASSGDYEQYF.

This clone has only a few counts. The chain has TRBV30 and TRBJ2-4; TRBD1 or TRBD2 may be the D gene (5 bases each). Trimming shortened V by 0 bases and J by 8 bases, and 17 bases separated the two germline ends. The CDR3 contains 15 residues. Germline-derived CDR1 and CDR2 are GTSNPN and SVGIG (reference sequence). The CDR3 spells CAWSVGLSGTDIQYF. The CDR3 DNA follows: TGTGCCTGGAGTGTAGGTCTGTCAGGGACGGACATTCAGTACTTC. Variable domain in full (rest from reference TRBV30 and TRBJ2-4): SQTIHQWPATLVQPVGSPLSLECTVEGTSNPNLYWYRQAAGRGLQLLFYSVGIGQISSEVPQNLSASRPQDRQFILSSKKLLLSDSGFYLCAWSVGLSGTDIQYFGAGTRLSVL.

This clone was detected a few times. The chain combines TRBV29-1 with TRBJ1-3, with D uncertain. CDR1 and CDR2 (germline): SQVTM, ANQGSEA. Between the trimmed V and J ends, which lost 4 bases and 1 base, there was a span of 8 bases. There are 13 residues in the CDR3. The CDR3 loop is CSVAGRSGNTIYF. In DNA, the CDR3 is TGCAGCGTTGCAGGCAGATCTGGAAACACCATATATTTT.

The chain combines TRBV5-4 with TRBJ2-7; D is ambiguous. Germline V lookup: CDR1 SGHNT, CDR2 YYREEE (reference sequence). This CDR3 contains 12 residues. The V end was cut by 4 bases, the J end by 4 bases, with 9 bases between. CDR3 sequence (DNA): TGTGCCAGCAGCGCCGGTGGGTACGAGCAGTACTTC. Protein sequence: CASSAGGYEQYF.

The chain couples TRBV5-8 to TRBJ2-7, with TRBD1 identical over 12 bases. There are 14 residues in the CDR3. J was trimmed by 7 bases and V by 3 bases; bases with no gene match: 5. The germline V gene encodes CDR1 SGHTS and CDR2 YDEGEE. As DNA, the CDR3 is TGTGCCAGCAGCTCCGGGACAGGGGGCCGAGAGCAGTACTTC. Translating gives CASSSGTGGREQYF.

This clone was counted only a few times. The V gene is TRBV7-9, the J gene TRBJ2-3; 7 nucleotides agree with TRBD2. CDR3 length: 13 residues. Germline loops: CDR1 SEHNR, CDR2 FQNEAQ (reference sequence). V was pared by 5 bases and J by 4 bases, with 3 bases of the junction left unmatched. This CDR3 is CASSSGVADTQYF. In nucleotides, the CDR3 is TGTGCCAGCAGCAGCGGGGTCGCAGATACGCAGTATTTT.

This clone occurred a few times. The chain joins TRBV7-2 to TRBJ1-5; 9 bases align to TRBD1. Germline CDR1 SGHTA, CDR2 FQGNSA. V shed 3 bases and J 4 bases; nucleotides not matched to a gene: 10. The CDR3 covers 17 residues. The DNA of the CDR3 is TGTGCCAGCAGCTTGGGACAGGGAAACGGGAGGAATCAGCCCCAGCATTTT. It codes for CASSLGQGNGRNQPQHF.

This clone showed up just once. The chain carries TRBV7-2 and TRBJ2-2; possible D gene TRBD1, 6 bases. V was pared by 1 base and J by 8 bases, with 17 bases between. The germline V gene has CDR1 SGHTA and CDR2 FQGNSA. This CDR3 has 16 amino acids. DNA for the CDR3: TGTGCCAGCAGCTTAGGGGGCAGGGGAGCCCCTGGGGAGCTGTTTTTT. It yields the protein CASSLGGRGAPGELFF.

This clone has a handful of counts. The chain has TRBV2 and TRBJ2-1, with D tentatively TRBD1 or TRBD2 (5 bases each). Germline values: CDR1 SNHLY, CDR2 FYNNEI. Trimming left V 8 bases short and J 0 bases short, with 32 bases between. The CDR3 is 21 residues long. Written as DNA, the CDR3 is TGTGCCAGCCGCCCCCTAGGTCTCCGTGGGCCGGGACGGAGCTCCTACAATGAGCAGTTCTTC. Amino acid sequence: CASRPLGLRGPGRSSYNEQFF.

A few counts support this clone. The chain uses TRBV9 and TRBJ1-5, with a possible D match to TRBD1 (5 bases). The germline gives CDR1 SGDLS, CDR2 YYNGEE. Trimming took off 2 bases at V and 2 bases at J, with 14 bases between the two ends. The CDR3 runs 16 residues. CDR3 protein: CASSVGGAGGNQPQHF. DNA for the CDR3: TGTGCCAGCAGCGTGGGAGGGGCCGGGGGCAATCAGCCCCAGCATTTT.

The chain has TRBV7-3 and TRBJ2-7, with D unresolved. The CDR3 length is 15 residues. CDR1 and CDR2 (germline): SGHTA, FQGTGA. Trimming took off 2 bases at V and 2 bases at J, with 13 bases between the two ends. The CDR3 DNA is TGTGCCAGCAGCTTACGGACGGAACGTCCCTACGAGCAGTACTTC. Translation gives CASSLRTERPYEQYF.

The table lists this clone with a few counts. The V and J genes are TRBV5-8 and TRBJ2-7; a weak D match, TRBD2 (6 bases). The V gene's germline CDR1 is SGHTS and CDR2 YDEGEE. The CDR3 has 15 residues. Trimming removed 2 bases from V and 0 bases from J, with 12 bases in between. For the CDR3, the DNA is TGTGCCAGCAGCTTCACAGGAGGGGACTCCTACGAGCAGTACTTC. It yields the protein CASSFTGGDSYEQYF.

The table lists this clone with a few counts. This chain uses TRBV4-3 with TRBJ2-3; D may be TRBD1 or TRBD2 (5 bases each). The CDR3 runs 15 residues. Germline V gene lookup returns CDR1 LGHNA and CDR2 YSLEER. The germline V and J ends were trimmed by 4 bases and 2 bases, with 13 bases remaining between them. The CDR3 DNA is TGCGCCAGCAGCCGAGGGGCGGTATCCACAGATACGCAGTATTTT. Translated, it gives CASSRGAVSTDTQYF.

This CDR3 is CSATMGLAGSYEQYF. In DNA, the CDR3 is TGCAGCGCTACTATGGGACTAGCGGGATCCTACGAGCAGTACTTC. J is TRBJ2-7 and V is TRBV29-1; 13 bases agree with TRBD2. Trimming cost V 7 bases and J 1 base; bases outside gene matches: 7. CDR3 length: 15 residues. Germline values: CDR1 SQVTM, CDR2 ANQGSEA.